This T cell receptor (beta chain) is drawn from a study of blood T cell repertoires in COVID-19. Study overall: The United States, Italy and Spain supplied acute and convalescent COVID-19 samples. T cells, B-cell-depleted T cells, or PBMCs provided the cDNA or gDNA that served as material.

V lost 5 bases and J lost 2, with 7 bases in between. The CDR3 is 13 amino acids. From germline, CDR1 is MNHEY and CDR2 SMNVEV (reference sequence). Study processing details: The assay estimated nucleated cells by amplifying reference gene primers. Measured with immunoSEQ multiplex PCR; TCRdb has only the in-frame clones, and not every one. Clonal size and the V and J genes are those of that table, whereas D and trimming came from the DNA. The sample consists of about 260,000 clones, approximately 82% of them appearing once. The material sequenced was peripheral blood. This TCR derives from a woman aged 80 or over with acute or convalescent COVID-19. This rearrangement joins TRBV27 to TRBJ1-3; D may be TRBD1 (6 bases). The CDR3 bases are TGTGCCAGCAGTCGACAGGCTGGAAACACCATATATTTT. This translates into CASSRQAGNTIYF.